These T cell receptor beta chains were read from a single sample in a study of OX40 agonist ivuxolimab in advanced cancers. Repertoires were generated with immunoSEQ multiplex PCR, while TCRdb's copy carries only in-frame clones and drops some. This sample yields roughly 80,000 clones, of which 70% to 90% are seen a single time; under 2.5% belongs to the top ten. The sequenced sample was CD4+ or CD8+ T cells sorted from blood, obtained in a trial of the OX40 agonist ivuxolimab. The origin of the receptors is an adult with an advanced solid tumor such as melanoma, head and neck, liver or kidney cancer. CDR3s include the opening cysteine and the closing phenylalanine or tryptophan. A D gene is named only where the DNA matches it firmly. The listing skips clone size in some rows; elsewhere it reads once, few, many or a size class.

TRBV28	TRBJ2-7	NA	NA	CASNPPQGAYEQYF	TGTGCCAGCAACCCCCCGCAGGGAGCCTACGAGCAGTACTTC
TRBV12-5	TRBJ1-2	NA	NA	CASGLAKTAYGYTF	TGTGCTAGTGGTTTGGCTAAGACAGCCTATGGCTACACCTTC
TRBV27	TRBJ1-1	few	NA	CASRPRSVKEAFF	TGTGCCAGCAGACCAAGATCAGTGAAAGAAGCTTTCTTT
TRBV18	TRBJ1-1	NA	TRBD1	CASSPGRGWNTEAFF	TGTGCCAGCTCACCAGGCAGGGGGTGGAACACTGAAGCTTTCTTT
TRBV7-3	TRBJ2-1	NA	NA	CASSHRGPGQNYNEQFF	TGTGCCAGCAGCCATAGGGGACCGGGACAAAACTACAATGAGCAGTTCTTC
TRBV6-1	TRBJ1-6	NA	NA	CASRGEGVYNSPLHF	TGTGCCAGCAGGGGTGAGGGCGTCTATAATTCACCCCTCCACTTT
TRBV11-2	TRBJ2-5	NA	NA	CASSLWASVAQETQYF	TGTGCCAGCAGCTTATGGGCTAGCGTGGCTCAAGAGACCCAGTACTTC
TRBV19	TRBJ2-3	NA	TRBD2	CASSSGRAQDTQYF	TGTGCCAGTAGTAGCGGGAGGGCCCAAGATACGCAGTATTTT
TRBV7-9	TRBJ1-1	NA	TRBD1	CASSSDRGRNTEAFF	TGTGCCAGCAGCTCGGACAGGGGGCGGAATACTGAAGCTTTCTTT
TRBV18	TRBJ2-1	once	TRBD1	CASSPGQFKDEQFF	TGTGCCAGCTCACCGGGACAGTTTAAGGATGAGCAGTTCTTC
TRBV6-6	TRBJ1-1	NA	NA	CASSYRGSAFF	TGTGCCAGCAGTTACCGCGGGTCGGCTTTCTTT
TRBV7-3	TRBJ2-6	once	NA	CASSHRGAAGANVLTF	TGTGCCAGCAGCCATAGGGGGGCCGCTGGGGCCAACGTCCTGACTTTC
TRBV27	TRBJ1-5	once	TRBD1	CASSFRQGHPGAQPQHF	TGTGCCAGCAGTTTCCGACAGGGTCATCCGGGGGCTCAGCCCCAGCATTTT
TRBV28	TRBJ2-7	NA	NA	CASSFENPYEQYF	TGTGCCAGCAGTTTCGAGAATCCCTACGAGCAGTACTTC
TRBV7-9	TRBJ1-5	NA	NA	CASSLAVGGAQPQHF	TGTGCCAGCAGCTTAGCCGTTGGGGGTGCTCAGCCCCAGCATTTT
TRBV5-1	TRBJ2-5	few	TRBD2	CASSLDSGGRGTQYF	TGCGCCAGCAGCTTGGATAGCGGGGGGAGAGGGACCCAGTACTTC
TRBV28	TRBJ2-3	NA	NA	CASSLAGASTDTQYF	TGTGCCAGCAGTTTAGCGGGGGCAAGCACAGATACGCAGTATTTT
TRBV7-2	TRBJ2-7	NA	TRBD2	CASTPQAGAIYEQYF	TGTGCCAGCACCCCCCAAGCGGGAGCTATCTACGAGCAGTACTTC
TRBV18	TRBJ1-4	NA	NA	CASSPGLPDEKLFF	TGTGCCAGCTCACCGGGATTACCGGATGAAAAACTGTTTTTT
TRBV28	TRBJ1-6	once	NA	CASSTAGSVSPLHF	TGTGCCAGCAGTACCGCAGGGTCGGTTTCACCCCTCCACTTT
TRBV5-1	TRBJ1-1	NA	NA	CASSLEGPNTEAFF	TGCGCCAGCAGCTTAGAGGGTCCGAACACTGAAGCTTTCTTT
TRBV4-2	TRBJ2-1	NA	NA	CASSIRPGLGDSYNEQFF	TGTGCCAGCAGCATCCGCCCTGGTCTTGGGGATTCCTACAATGAGCAGTTCTTC
TRBV9	TRBJ2-2	NA	NA	CASSKRRGALGGELFF	TGTGCCAGCAGCAAAAGGCGGGGTGCCCTGGGCGGGGAGCTGTTTTTT
TRBV18	TRBJ1-1	NA	NA	CASSTGNEAFF	TGTGCCAGCTCTACCGGGAACGAAGCTTTCTTT
TRBV4-2	TRBJ2-2	NA	TRBD2	CASSPGLAGITGELFF	TGTGCCAGCAGCCCCGGACTAGCGGGAATCACCGGGGAGCTGTTTTTT
TRBV5-1	TRBJ2-3	few	TRBD2	CASSSESSGGTDTQYF	TGCGCCAGCAGCTCAGAATCTAGCGGTGGCACAGATACGCAGTATTTT
TRBV15	TRBJ2-1	NA	NA	CATSRDRQGGYNEQFF	TGTGCCACCAGCAGAGATCGTCAGGGAGGCTACAATGAGCAGTTCTTC
TRBV28	TRBJ1-5	once	NA	CASSSGGNQPQHF	TGTGCCAGCAGTAGTGGAGGGAATCAGCCCCAGCATTTT
TRBV5-4	TRBJ2-2	NA	TRBD1	CASSPDRAMLTGELFF	TGTGCCAGCAGCCCGGACAGGGCCATGCTAACCGGGGAGCTGTTTTTT
TRBV18	TRBJ2-5	NA	NA	CASSPPTRGETQYF	TGTGCCAGCTCACCACCAACCAGGGGAGAGACCCAGTACTTC
TRBV4-2	TRBJ2-1	NA	NA	CASSQDTRGVYNEQFF	TGTGCCAGCAGCCAAGATACCCGGGGAGTCTACAATGAGCAGTTCTTC
TRBV4-2	TRBJ2-1	NA	NA	CASSQVSSRGNEQFF	TGTGCCAGCAGCCAAGTAAGCAGTCGGGGGAATGAGCAGTTCTTC
TRBV18	TRBJ1-5	few	NA	CASSPGTGPQHF	TGTGCCAGCTCACCAGGGACGGGCCCCCAGCATTTT
TRBV7-9	TRBJ1-3	NA	NA	CASSSGNTIYF	TGTGCCAGCAGTTCAGGAAACACCATATATTTT
TRBV11-3	TRBJ2-1	NA	TRBD1	CASSPGTEGEQFF	TGTGCCAGCAGCCCCGGGACAGAAGGTGAGCAGTTCTTC
TRBV6-5	TRBJ2-7	NA	TRBD2	CATLGGTSGKNEQYF	TGTGCCACCCTCGGGGGAACTAGCGGGAAGAACGAGCAGTACTTC
TRBV28	TRBJ2-3	NA	NA	CASSSLWARQYF	TGTGCCAGCAGCTCCTTGTGGGCCCGGCAGTATTTT
TRBV28	TRBJ1-4	NA	TRBD1	CASSTLQGGLEKLFF	TGTGCCAGCAGTACTCTACAGGGGGGCCTCGAAAAACTGTTTTTT
TRBV2	TRBJ1-1	NA	NA	CASSEARAAGRLTEAFF	TGTGCCAGCAGTGAAGCGCGAGCGGCAGGGAGGTTAACTGAAGCTTTCTTT
TRBV5-1	TRBJ1-3	NA	NA	CASSVSVGGNTIYF	TGCGCCAGCAGCGTGAGTGTAGGAGGAAACACCATATATTTT
TRBV19	TRBJ1-1	NA	NA	CASSFGGTNTEAFF	TGTGCCAGTAGTTTCGGAGGGACGAACACTGAAGCTTTCTTT